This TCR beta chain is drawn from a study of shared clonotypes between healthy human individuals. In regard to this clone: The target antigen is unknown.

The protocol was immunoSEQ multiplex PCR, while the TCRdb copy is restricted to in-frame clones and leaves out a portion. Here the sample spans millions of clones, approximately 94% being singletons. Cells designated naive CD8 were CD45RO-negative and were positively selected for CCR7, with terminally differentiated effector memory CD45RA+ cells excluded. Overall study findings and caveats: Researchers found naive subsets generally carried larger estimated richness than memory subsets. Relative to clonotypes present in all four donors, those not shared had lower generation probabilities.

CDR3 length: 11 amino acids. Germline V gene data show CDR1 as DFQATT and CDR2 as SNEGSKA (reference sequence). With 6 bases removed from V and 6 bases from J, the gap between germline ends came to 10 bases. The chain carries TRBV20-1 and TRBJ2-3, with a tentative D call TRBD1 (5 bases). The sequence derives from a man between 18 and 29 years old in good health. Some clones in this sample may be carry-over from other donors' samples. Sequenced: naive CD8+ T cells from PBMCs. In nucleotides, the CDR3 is TGCAGTGCAACCTCAGGGGATACGCAGTATTTT. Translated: CSATSGDTQYF.